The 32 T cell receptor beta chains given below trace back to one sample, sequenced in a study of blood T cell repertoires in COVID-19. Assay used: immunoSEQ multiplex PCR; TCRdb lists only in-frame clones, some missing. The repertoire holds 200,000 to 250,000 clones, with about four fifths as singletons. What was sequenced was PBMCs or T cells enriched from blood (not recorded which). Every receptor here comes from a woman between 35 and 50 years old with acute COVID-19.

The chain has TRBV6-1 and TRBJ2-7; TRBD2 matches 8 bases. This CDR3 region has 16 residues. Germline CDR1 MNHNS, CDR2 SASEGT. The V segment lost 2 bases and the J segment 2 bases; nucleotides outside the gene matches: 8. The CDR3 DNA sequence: TGTGCCAGCAGTGAATGGGGAGTAGCGGGAACCTACGAGCAGTACTTC. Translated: CASSEWGVAGTYEQYF.

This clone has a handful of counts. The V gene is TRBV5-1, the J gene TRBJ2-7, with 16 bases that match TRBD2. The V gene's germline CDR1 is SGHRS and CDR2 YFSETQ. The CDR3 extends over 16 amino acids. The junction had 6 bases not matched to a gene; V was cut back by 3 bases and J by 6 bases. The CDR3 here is CASSWQGLAGGGEQYF. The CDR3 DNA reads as TGCGCCAGCAGCTGGCAGGGACTAGCGGGAGGGGGCGAGCAGTACTTC.

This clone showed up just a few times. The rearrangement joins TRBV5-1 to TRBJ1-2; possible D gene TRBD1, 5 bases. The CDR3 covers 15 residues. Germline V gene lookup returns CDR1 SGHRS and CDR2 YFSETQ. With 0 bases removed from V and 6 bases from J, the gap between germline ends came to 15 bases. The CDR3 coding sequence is TGCGCCAGCAGCTTGGTTGGCAGGGCGACCGATGGCTACACCTTC. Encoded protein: CASSLVGRATDGYTF.

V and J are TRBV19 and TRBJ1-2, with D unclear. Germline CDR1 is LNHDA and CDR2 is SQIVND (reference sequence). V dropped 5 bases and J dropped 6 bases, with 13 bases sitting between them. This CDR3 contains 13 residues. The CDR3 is CASSSWEVDGYTF. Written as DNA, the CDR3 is TGTGCCAGTAGTTCGTGGGAGGTCGATGGCTACACCTTC.

CDR3 bases: TGCAGCGTTGAAAGGGCAGACAGGGGGCGCCCAGATACGCAGTATTTT. It encodes CSVERADRGRPDTQYF. The chain uses TRBV29-1 and TRBJ2-3, with TRBD1 identical over 10 bases. J lost 4 bases, V lost 2 bases, and 9 bases had no gene match. Germline V lookup: CDR1 SQVTM, CDR2 ANQGSEA. The CDR3 has 16 residues.

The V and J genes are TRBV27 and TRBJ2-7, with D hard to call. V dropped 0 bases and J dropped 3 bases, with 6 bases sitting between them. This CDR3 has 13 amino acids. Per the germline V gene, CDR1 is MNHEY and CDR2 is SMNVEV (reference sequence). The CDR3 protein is CASSLSQFYEQYF. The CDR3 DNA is TGTGCCAGCAGTTTATCACAGTTCTACGAGCAGTACTTC.

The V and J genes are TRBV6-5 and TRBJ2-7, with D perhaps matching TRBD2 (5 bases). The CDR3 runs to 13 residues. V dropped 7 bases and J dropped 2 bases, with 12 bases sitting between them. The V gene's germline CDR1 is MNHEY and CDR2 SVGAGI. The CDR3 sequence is CASTLSGPYEQYF. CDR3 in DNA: TGTGCCAGCACCCTAAGCGGACCCTACGAGCAGTACTTC.

CDR3 amino acids: CASSFRLAGRYEQYF. The CDR3 DNA reads TGTGCCAGCAGCTTTCGGTTAGCGGGAAGATACGAGCAGTACTTC. The chain joins TRBV5-6 to TRBJ2-7; 8 bases match TRBD2. There are 15 residues in the CDR3. CDR1 is SGHDT and CDR2 is YYEEEE in the germline V gene. Unmatched junction bases numbered 8, after V lost 2 bases and J lost 4 bases.

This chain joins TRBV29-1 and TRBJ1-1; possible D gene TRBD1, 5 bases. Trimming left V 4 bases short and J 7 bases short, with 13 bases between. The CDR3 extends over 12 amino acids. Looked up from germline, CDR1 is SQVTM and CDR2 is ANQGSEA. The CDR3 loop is CSVALGGREAFF. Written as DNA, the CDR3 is TGCAGCGTTGCCCTCGGGGGTCGTGAAGCTTTCTTT.

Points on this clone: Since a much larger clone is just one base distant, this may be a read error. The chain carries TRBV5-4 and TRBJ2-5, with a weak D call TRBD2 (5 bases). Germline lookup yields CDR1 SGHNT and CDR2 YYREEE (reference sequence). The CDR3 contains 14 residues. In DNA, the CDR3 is TGTGCCAGCAGCTTGCTGGACTCCCAAGAGGCCCAGTACTTC. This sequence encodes CASSLLDSQEAQYF. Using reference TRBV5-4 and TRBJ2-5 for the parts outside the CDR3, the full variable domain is ETGVTQSPTHLIKTRGQQVTLRCSSQSGHNTVSWYQQALGQGPQFIFQYYREEENGRGNFPPRFSGLQFPNYSSELNVNALELDDSALYLCASSLLDSQEAQYFGPGTRLLVL.

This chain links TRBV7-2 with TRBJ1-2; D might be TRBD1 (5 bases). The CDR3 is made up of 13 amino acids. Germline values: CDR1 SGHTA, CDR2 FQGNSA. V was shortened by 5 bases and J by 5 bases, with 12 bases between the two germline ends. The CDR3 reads CASSRGRGYGYTF. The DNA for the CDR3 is TGTGCCAGCAGCCGCGGTAGGGGATATGGCTACACCTTC.

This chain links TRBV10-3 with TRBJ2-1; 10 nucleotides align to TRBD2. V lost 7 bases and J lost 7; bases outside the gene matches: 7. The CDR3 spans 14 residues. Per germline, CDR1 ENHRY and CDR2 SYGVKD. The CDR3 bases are TGTGCCATCACCGAGCGGGGGGGAGATAATGAGCAGTTCTTC. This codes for CAITERGGDNEQFF.

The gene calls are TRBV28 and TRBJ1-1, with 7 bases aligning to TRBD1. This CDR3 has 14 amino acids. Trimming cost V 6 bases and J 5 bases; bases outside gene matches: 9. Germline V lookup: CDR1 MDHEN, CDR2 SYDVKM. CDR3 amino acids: CASRRPTGPTEAFF. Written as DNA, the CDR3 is TGTGCCAGCAGACGACCGACAGGGCCAACTGAAGCTTTCTTT.

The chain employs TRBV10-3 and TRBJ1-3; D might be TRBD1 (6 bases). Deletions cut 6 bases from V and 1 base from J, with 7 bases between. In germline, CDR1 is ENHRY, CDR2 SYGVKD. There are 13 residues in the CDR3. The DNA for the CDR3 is TGTGCCATCAGGGGGACATCTGGAAACACCATATATTTT. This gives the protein CAIRGTSGNTIYF.

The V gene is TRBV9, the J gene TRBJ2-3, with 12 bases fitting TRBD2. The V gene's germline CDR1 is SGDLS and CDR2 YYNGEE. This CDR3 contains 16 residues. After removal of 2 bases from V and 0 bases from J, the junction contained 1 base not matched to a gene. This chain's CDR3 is CASSVGTSGSTDTQYF. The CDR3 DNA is TGTGCCAGCAGCGTGGGGACTAGCGGGAGCACAGATACGCAGTATTTT.

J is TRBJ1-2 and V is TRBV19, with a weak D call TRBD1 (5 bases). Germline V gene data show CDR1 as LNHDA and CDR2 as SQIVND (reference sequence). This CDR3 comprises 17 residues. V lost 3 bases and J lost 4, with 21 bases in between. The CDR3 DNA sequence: TGTGCCAGTAGTATGTTCGGGGGGTATAAGACCGGCTATGGCTACACCTTC. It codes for CASSMFGGYKTGYGYTF.

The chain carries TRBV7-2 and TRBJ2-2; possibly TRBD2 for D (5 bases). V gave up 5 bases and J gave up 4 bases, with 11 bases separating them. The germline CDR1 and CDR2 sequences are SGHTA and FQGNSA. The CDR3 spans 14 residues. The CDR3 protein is CASSLDFSTGELFF. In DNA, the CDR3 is TGTGCCAGCAGCCTGGACTTCAGCACCGGGGAGCTGTTTTTT. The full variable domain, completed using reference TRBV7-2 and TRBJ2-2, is GAGVSQSPSNKVTEKGKDVELRCDPISGHTALYWYRQSLGQGLEFLIYFQGNSAPDKSGLPSDRFSAERTGGSVSTLTIQRTQQEDSAVYLCASSLDFSTGELFFGEGSRLTVL.

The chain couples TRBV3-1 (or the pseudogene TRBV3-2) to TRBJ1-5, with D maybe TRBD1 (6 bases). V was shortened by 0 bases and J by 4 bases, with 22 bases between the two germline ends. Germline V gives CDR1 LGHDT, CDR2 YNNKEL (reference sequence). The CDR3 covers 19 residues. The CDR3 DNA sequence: TGTGCCAGCAGCCAAGATTACCAGCTGACAGGAACCACTAATCAGCCCCAGCATTTT. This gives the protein CASSQDYQLTGTTNQPQHF.

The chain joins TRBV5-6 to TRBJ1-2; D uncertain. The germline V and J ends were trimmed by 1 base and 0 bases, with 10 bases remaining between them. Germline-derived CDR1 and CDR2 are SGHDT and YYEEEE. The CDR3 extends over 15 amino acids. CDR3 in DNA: TGTGCCAGCAGCTTGACGCAAGGAGCTAACTATGGCTACACCTTC. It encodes CASSLTQGANYGYTF.

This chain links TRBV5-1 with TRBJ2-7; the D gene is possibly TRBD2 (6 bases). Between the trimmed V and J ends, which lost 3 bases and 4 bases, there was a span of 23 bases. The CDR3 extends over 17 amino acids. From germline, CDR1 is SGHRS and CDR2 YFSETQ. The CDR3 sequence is CASSSPPGLTTAYEQYF. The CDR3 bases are TGCGCCAGCAGCTCCCCCCCGGGACTTACAACGGCGTACGAGCAGTACTTC.

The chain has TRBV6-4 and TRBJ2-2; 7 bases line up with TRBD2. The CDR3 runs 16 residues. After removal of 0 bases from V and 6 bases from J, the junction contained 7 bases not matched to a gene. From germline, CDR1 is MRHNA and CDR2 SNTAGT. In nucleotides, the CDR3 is TGTGCCAGCAGTGACTCGGCGGGAGAGGGGTCCGGGGAGCTGTTTTTT. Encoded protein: CASSDSAGEGSGELFF.

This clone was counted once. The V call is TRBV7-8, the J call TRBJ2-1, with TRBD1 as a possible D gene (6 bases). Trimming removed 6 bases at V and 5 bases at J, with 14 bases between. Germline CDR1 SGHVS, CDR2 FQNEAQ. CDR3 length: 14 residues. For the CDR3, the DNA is TGTGCCAGCAGGCCCTATACAGGGAACAATGAGCAGTTCTTC. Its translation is CASRPYTGNNEQFF.

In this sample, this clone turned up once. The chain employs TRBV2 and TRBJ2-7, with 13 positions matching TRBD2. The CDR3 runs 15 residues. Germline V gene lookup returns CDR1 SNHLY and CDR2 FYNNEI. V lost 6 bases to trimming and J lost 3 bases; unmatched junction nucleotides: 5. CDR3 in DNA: TGTGCCAGCAGGGAGGGACTAGCGGGGAACTACGAGCAGTACTTC. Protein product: CASREGLAGNYEQYF.

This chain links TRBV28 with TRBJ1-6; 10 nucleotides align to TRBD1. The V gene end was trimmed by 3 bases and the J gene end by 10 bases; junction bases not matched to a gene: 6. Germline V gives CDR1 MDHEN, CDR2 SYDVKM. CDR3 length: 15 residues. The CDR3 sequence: CASSLGTGVFSPLHF. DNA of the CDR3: TGTGCCAGCAGTTTGGGGACAGGGGTGTTCTCACCCCTCCACTTT.

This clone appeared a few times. The CDR3 nucleotides are TGTGCCAGCACCTATAGCGGGAGTTCCTATGAGCAGTTCTTC. Its protein product is CASTYSGSSYEQFF. J is TRBJ2-1 and V is TRBV9; the match to TRBD2 covers 9 bases. The CDR3 consists of 14 residues. The junction had 9 bases not matched to a gene; V was cut back by 6 bases and J by 8 bases. The germline V gene has CDR1 SGDLS and CDR2 YYNGEE.

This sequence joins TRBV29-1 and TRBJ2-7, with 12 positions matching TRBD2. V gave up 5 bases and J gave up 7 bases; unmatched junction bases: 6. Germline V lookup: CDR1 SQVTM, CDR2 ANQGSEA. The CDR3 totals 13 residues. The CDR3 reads CSVTTSGRGEQYF. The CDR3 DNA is TGCAGCGTTACGACTAGCGGGAGAGGGGAGCAGTACTTC.

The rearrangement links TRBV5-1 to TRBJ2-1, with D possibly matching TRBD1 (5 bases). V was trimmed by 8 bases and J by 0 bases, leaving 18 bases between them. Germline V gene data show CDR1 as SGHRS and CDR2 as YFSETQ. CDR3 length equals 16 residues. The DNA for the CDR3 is TGCGCCAGATCTACTCACAGGTTCTACTCCTACAATGAGCAGTTCTTC. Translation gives CARSTHRFYSYNEQFF.

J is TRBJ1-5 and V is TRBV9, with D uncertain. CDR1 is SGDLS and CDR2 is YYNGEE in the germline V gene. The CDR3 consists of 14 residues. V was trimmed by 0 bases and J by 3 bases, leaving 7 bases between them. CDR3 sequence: CASSVEPVNQPQHF. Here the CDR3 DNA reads TGTGCCAGCAGCGTAGAACCGGTCAATCAGCCCCAGCATTTT.

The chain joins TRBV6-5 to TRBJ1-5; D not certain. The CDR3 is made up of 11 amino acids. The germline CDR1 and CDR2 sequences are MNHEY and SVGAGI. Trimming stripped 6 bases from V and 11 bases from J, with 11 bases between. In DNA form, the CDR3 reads TGTGCCAGCAGCCTGGCCGGGGCCCAGCATTTT. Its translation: CASSLAGAQHF.

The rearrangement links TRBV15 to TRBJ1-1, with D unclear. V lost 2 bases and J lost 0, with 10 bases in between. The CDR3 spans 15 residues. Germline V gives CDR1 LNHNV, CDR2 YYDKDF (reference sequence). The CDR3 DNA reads TGTGCCACCAGCAGATTCGGACTGATGAACACTGAAGCTTTCTTT. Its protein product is CATSRFGLMNTEAFF.

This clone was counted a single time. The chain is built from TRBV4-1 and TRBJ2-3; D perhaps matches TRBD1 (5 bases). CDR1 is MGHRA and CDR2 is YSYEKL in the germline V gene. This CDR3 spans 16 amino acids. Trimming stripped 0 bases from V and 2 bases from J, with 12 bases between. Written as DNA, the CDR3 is TGCGCCAGCAGCCAAGACAGGGATCCTTTCACAGATACGCAGTATTTT. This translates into CASSQDRDPFTDTQYF.

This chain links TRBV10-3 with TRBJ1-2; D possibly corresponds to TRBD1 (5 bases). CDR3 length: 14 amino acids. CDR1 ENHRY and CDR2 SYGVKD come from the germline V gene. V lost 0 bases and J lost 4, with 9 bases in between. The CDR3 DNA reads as TGTGCCATCAGTGAGTCGCGGGACGGCTATGGCTACACCTTC. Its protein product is CAISESRDGYGYTF.